This TCR beta chain derives from a study of blood T cell repertoires in COVID-19 (dated by TCRdb to the early 2020s). Describing the broader study: Samples covering the acute and convalescent phases of COVID-19 were provided by collaborators in the United States, Italy and Spain. The prospective study material was composed of cDNA or gDNA derived from T cells, B-cell-depleted T cells, or PBMCs. Deeply sampled blood TCRbeta repertoires from subjects exposed to, actively infected with, or recovered from COVID-19 were included in the dataset. The repertoires were released in a freely available public database meant as a resource for research on the immune response to SARS-CoV-2. The samples were drawn from two sources: the first 160 participants of the ongoing ImmuneRACE study, and 1,254 subjects contributed by 6 global collaborators. The sample metadata nearly always contained a de-identified subject ID, COVID-19 status, age in years and sex. HLA class I and class II types, where available, came from metadata supplied by the sample provider rather than from assay-based typing. Broader findings and caveats from the paper: The amount of clinical and demographic metadata varied by source and participant and was provided uncurated.

To note about this clone: The clone's antigen remains unknown. The record has no base qualities; no much larger clone is one base away.

Collaborating institutions collected whole blood in K2EDTA tubes following their own protocols. For TCRbeta analysis, collaborators shipped samples in one of three forms: frozen whole blood, isolated PBMCs, or DNA extracted from either of those sample types. TCRbeta CDR3 regions were amplified from genomic DNA by means of the immunoSEQ Assay, a bias-controlled multiplex PCR. On the study's bioinformatics: Within the assay, amplification of reference gene primers was used to estimate how many nucleated cells each sample contained. Sequence reads were collapsed and filtered to measure the absolute abundance of every unique TCRbeta CDR3 rearrangement. Productive Simpson clonality was computed per sample as the square root of Simpson's diversity index over productive rearrangements. Sourced from immuneACCESS, this table was stored by TCRdb with only in-frame sequences that have V and J called. A share of the clones is absent; for the studies checked, an unresolved V gene accounts for under half, and the remainder has no known explanation. V and J calls and clone size are copied from that table; D and trimming were computed from the DNA. A total of about 400,000 clones appear in this sample, 89% of them only once. Around 1.2% of the sample rests with the top ten.

CDR1 and CDR2 (WSHSY, SAAADI) derive from the germline V gene. Measured from the cysteine to the phenylalanine, the CDR3 is 15 residues long. CDR3 DNA only is kept here, 45 bases in frame from base 1. Trimmed from V: 3 bases; trimmed from J: 0 bases; junction bases lacking a gene match: 3. Sequencing input: peripheral blood. The rearranged segments are TRBV10-2 and TRBJ2-7; 9 middle bases align to TRBD2. The sequence was collected from a man aged 40-50 years with acute or convalescent COVID-19. The nucleotide sequence reads TGCGCCAGCAGTGATCGGACTAGCGTCTCCTACGAGCAGTACTTC. Translated, this gives CASSDRTSVSYEQYF.